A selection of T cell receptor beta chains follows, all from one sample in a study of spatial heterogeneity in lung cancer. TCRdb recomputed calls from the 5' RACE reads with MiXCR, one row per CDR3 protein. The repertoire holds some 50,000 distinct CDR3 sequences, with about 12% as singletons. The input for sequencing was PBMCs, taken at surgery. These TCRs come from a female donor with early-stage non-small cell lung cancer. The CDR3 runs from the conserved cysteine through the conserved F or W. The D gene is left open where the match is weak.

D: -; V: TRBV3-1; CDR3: CASSYGRAGKLFF
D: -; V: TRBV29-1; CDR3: CSAMDPGTEAFF
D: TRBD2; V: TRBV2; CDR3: CASSGRDSGGATDTQYF
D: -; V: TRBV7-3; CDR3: CASSLLDGYNEQFF
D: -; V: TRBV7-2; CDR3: CASSLNGGPPDTQYF
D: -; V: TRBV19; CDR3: CATKSGTLGYTF
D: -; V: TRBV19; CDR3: CASSIAGGSYEQYF
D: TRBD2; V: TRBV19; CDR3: CASTHQQGLADEQFF
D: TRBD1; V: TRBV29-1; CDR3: CSVVPPGGTGEYGYTF
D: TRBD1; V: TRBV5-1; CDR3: CASSLWTGGSDTQYF
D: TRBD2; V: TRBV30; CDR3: CAWSSGGYQETQYF
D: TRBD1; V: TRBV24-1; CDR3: CATSDSGTGAYNEQFF
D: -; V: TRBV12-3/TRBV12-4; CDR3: CASTLRGPEAFF
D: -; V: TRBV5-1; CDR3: CASSFRWGEETQYF
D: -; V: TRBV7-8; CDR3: CASSLPQGGTDTQYF
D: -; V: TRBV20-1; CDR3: CSATSGSSETQYF
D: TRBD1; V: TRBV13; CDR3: CASSPRTGRLFEKLFF
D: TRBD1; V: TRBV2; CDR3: CASGGQGETGELFF
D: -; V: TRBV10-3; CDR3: CAISDPRSGTNEKLFF
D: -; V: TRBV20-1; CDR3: CSTGLSSYEQYF
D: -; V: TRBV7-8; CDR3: CASSAGTTGSGYTF
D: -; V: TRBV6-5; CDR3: CATRASTNEKLFF
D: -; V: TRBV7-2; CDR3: CASSPERRTDTQYF
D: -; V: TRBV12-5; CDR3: CASGPISGETF
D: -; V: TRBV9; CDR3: CASSEAAAGPDTQYF
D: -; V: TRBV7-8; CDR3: CASRANPGGSNTGELFF
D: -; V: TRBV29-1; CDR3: CSVERQDWETQYF
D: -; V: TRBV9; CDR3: CASSVVSGFTGELFF
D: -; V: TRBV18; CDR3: CASSPTDGPNTEAFF
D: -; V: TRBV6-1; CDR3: CASSDGSGNTIYF
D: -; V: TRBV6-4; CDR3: CASPGGGRGNQPQHF
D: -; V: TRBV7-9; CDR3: CASSQLGGADYGYTF
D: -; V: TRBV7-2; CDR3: CASSSDWGTGNEQFF
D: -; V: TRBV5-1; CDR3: CASSSQGLREKLFF
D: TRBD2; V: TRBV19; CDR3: CASRSSGGTDTQYF
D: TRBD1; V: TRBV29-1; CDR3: CSVEPGTGMDTQYF
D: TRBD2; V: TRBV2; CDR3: CASRMASGSTDTQYF
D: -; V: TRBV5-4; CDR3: CASSSARRRDTEAFF
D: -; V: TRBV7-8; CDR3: CASSPPRLDTQYF
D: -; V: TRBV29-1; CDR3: CSVEDGDPARNSPLHF
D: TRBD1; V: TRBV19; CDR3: CASQAGQGVQPQHF
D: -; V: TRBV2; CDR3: CASNQAGGREAFF
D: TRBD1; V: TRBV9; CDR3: CASSGQGTVKETQYF
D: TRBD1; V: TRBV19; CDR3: CASSLGGFNQPQHF
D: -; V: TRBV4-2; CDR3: CASSTLDRFTDTQYF
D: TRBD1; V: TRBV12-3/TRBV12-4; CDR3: CASSFTGVNTEAFF
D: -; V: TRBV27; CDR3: CASSLRSTDTSPLHF
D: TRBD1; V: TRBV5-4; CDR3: CASRGDRNTEAFF
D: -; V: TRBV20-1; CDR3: CSASRGQPSYEQYF
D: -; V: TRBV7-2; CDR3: CASTFGQLGAGNTIYF